This T cell receptor beta chain originates from a study of T-cell memory formation after mild COVID-19. Findings and limits, study-wide: Second-wave clones reaching peak frequency on day 37 lacked confirmed SARS-CoV-2 specificity. CD4+ contracting clones were found mainly in CM and EM, and CD8+ ones in EMRA. Day 15 to 85 contracting clones showed balanced CD4/CD8; day 15 to 37 expanders favored CD4+.

CDR1 and CDR2 (germline): MNHEY, SVGAGI. Trimming took 3 bases from V and 0 from J, leaving 8 bases between them. The CDR3 spans 14 residues. 5'RACE, which relied on constant-segment primers, yielded TCR alpha and TCR beta cDNA libraries carrying sample barcodes and UMIs. TCRdb recomputed calls from the 5' RACE reads with MiXCR, one row per CDR3 protein. The sample holds 350,000 or so distinct CDR3 sequences, roughly 13% seen once. Comments on this clonotype: What it recognizes is unknown.

The gene calls are TRBV6-5 and TRBJ1-2; D call uncertain. The receptor was derived from a man younger than 35 who had mild COVID-19 (a few samples of this study predate the infection). Cell type and time point are not known. The sequencing sample was made of PBMCs or a T cell subset sorted from them (not recorded which). In DNA, the CDR3 is TGTGCCAGCAGTTATGGGGAAGCTAACTATGGCTACACCTTC. Translation gives CASSYGEANYGYTF.